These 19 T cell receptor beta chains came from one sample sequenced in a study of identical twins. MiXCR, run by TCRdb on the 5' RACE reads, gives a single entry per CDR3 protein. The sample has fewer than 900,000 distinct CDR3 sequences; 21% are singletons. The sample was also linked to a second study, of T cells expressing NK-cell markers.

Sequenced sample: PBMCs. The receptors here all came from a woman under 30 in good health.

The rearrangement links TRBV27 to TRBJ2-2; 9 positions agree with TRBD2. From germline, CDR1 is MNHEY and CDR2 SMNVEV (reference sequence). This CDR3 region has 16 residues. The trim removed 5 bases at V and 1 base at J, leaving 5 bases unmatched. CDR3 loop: CASSPTSGWNTGELFF. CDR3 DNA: TGTGCCAGCAGTCCCACTAGCGGGTGGAACACCGGGGAGCTGTTTTTT.

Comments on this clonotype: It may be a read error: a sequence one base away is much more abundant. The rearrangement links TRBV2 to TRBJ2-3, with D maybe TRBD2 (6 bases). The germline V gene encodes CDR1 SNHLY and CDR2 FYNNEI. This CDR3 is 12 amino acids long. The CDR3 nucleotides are TGTGCCAGCAATAGCGGTGGGGATACGCATTATTTT. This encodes CASNSGGDTHYF. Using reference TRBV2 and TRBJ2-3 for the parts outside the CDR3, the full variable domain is EPEVTQTPSHQVTQMGQEVILRCVPISNHLYFYWYRQILGQKVEFLVSFYNNEISEKSEIFDDQFSVERPDGSNFTLKIRSTKLEDSAMYFCASNSGGDTHYFGPGTRLTVL.

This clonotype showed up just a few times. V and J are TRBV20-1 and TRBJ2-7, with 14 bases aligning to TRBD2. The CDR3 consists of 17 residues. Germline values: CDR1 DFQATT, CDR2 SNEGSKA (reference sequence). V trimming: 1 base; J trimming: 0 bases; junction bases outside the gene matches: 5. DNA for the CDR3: TGCAGTGCTAGAGGACTAGCGGGAGGGCCCAGCTCCTACGAGCAGTACTTC. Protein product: CSARGLAGGPSSYEQYF.

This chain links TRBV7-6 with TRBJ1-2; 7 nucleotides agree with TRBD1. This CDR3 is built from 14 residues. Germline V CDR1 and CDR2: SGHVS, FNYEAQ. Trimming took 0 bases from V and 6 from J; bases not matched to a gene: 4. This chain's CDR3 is CASSLAGGTDGYTF. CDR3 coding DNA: TGTGCCAGCAGCTTAGCCGGGGGGACAGATGGCTACACCTTC.

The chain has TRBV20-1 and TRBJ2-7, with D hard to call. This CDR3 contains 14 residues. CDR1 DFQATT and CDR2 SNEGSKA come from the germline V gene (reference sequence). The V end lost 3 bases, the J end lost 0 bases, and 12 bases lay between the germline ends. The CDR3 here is CSASGGQYSYEQYF. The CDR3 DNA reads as TGCAGTGCTAGTGGTGGGCAGTACTCCTACGAGCAGTACTTC.

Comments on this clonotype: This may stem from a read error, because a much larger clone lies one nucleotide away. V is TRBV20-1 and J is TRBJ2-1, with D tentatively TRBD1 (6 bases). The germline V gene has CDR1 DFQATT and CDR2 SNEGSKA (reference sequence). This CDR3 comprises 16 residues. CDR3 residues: CCARSSGTRSYNEQFF. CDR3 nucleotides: TGCTGTGCTAGATCATCCGGGACACGTAGCTACAATGAGCAGTTCTTC.

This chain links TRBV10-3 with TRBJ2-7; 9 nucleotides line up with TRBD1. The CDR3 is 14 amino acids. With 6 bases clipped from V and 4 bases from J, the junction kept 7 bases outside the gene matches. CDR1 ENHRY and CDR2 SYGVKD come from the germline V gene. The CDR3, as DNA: TGTGCCATCAGCTCGGACAGGGGTGTATACGAGCAGTACTTC. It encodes CAISSDRGVYEQYF.

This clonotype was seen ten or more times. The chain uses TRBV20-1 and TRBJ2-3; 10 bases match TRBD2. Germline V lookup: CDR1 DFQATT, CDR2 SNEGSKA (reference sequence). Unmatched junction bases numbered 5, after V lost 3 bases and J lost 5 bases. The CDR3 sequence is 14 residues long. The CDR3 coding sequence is TGCAGTGCTAGGCTAGCGGGAGAAGGAGATACGCAGTATTTT. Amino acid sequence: CSARLAGEGDTQYF.

The CDR3 region is CASSIANRYGYTF. CDR3 DNA sequence: TGTGCCAGTAGTATAGCCAACCGGTATGGCTACACCTTC. The rearrangement joins TRBV19 to TRBJ1-2; no firm D call. The CDR3 sequence is 13 residues long. Trimming removed 1 base from V and 5 bases from J, with 8 bases in between. Germline CDR1 is LNHDA and CDR2 is SQIVND (reference sequence).

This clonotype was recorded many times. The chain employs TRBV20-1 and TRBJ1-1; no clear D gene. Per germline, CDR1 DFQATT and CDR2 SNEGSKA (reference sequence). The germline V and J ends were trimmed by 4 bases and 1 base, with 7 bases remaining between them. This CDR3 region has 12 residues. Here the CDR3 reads CSANVANTEAFF. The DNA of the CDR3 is TGCAGTGCTAACGTAGCGAACACTGAAGCTTTCTTT.

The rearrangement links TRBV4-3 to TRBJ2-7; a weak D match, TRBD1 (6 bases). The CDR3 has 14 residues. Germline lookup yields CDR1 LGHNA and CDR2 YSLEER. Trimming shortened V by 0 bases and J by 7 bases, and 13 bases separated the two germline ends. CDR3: CASSQEAPTGEQYF. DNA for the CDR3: TGCGCCAGCAGCCAAGAGGCGCCAACAGGGGAGCAGTACTTC.

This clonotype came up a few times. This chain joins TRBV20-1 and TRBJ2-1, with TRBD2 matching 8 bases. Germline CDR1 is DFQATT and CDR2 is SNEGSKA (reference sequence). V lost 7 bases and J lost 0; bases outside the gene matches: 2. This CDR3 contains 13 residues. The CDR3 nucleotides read TGCAGTGTCGGGGGGGCCTCCTACAATGAGCAGTTCTTC. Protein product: CSVGGASYNEQFF.

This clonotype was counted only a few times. The CDR3 protein is CASMVEAFTDTQYF. In DNA, the CDR3 is TGTGCCAGCATGGTCGAGGCCTTCACAGATACGCAGTATTTT. The chain carries TRBV6-1 and TRBJ2-3; D ambiguous. This CDR3 contains 14 residues. V was trimmed by 7 bases and J by 2 bases, leaving 13 bases between them. CDR1 MNHNS and CDR2 SASEGT come from the germline V gene.

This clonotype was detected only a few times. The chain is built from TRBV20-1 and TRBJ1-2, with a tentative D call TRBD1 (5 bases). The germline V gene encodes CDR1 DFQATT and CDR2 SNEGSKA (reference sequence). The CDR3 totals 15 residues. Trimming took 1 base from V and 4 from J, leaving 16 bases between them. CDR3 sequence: CSARAYIDRIYGYTF. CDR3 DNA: TGCAGTGCTAGAGCCTATATCGACAGAATCTATGGCTACACCTTC.

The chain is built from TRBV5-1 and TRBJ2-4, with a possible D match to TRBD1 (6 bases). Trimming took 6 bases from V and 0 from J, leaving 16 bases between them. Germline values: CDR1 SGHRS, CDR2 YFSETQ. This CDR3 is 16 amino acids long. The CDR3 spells CASTQATGLAKNIQYF. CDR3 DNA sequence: TGCGCCAGCACCCAGGCGACAGGACTAGCCAAAAACATTCAGTACTTC.

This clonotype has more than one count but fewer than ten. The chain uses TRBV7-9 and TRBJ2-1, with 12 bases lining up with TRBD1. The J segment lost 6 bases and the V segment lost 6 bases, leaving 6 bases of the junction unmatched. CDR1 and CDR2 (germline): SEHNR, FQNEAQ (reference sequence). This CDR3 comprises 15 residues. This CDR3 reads CASSSGQGAGNEQFF. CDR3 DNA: TGTGCCAGCAGTTCGGGACAGGGGGCCGGCAATGAGCAGTTCTTC.

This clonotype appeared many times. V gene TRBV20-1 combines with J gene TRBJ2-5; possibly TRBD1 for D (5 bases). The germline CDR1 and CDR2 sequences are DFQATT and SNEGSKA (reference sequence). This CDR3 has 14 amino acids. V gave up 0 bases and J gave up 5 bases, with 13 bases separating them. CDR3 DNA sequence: TGCAGTGCTAGAGATCGAAGGGGCCGGGAGACCCAGTACTTC. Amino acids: CSARDRRGRETQYF.

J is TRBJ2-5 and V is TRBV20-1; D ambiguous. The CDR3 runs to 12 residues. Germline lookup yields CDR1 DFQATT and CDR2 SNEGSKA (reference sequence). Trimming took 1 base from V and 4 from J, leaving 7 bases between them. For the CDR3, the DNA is TGCAGTGCTAGAGGTCTCCGAGAGACCCAGTACTTC. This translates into CSARGLRETQYF.

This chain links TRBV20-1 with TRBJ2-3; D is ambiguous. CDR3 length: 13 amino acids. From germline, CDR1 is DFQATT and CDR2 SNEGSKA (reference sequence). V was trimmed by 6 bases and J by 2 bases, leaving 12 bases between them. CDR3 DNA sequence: TGCAGTGCCCGGTTCTACATCACAGATACGCAGTATTTT. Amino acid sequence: CSARFYITDTQYF.